The rows below give T cell receptor beta chains drawn from one sample of a study of blood T cell repertoires in COVID-19. The assay was immunoSEQ multiplex PCR, and TCRdb's table has in-frame clones only and misses some. The data contain about 51,000 clones, roughly 84% of them singletons. Input material: peripheral blood. All receptors come from a man aged 80 or over with active COVID-19. CDR3s include the opening cysteine and the closing phenylalanine or tryptophan. The order of the fields is J gene, clone size, V gene, D gene, CDR3 DNA, CDR3 protein. The D gene is left open where the match is weak. Some rows mark clone size as missing; the rest say once, few, many or name a class of expanded clone.

TRBJ2-7 - TRBV5-5 - TGTGCCAGCAGCCCGGAAGGTACTACCTACGAGCAGTACTTC CASSPEGTTYEQYF
TRBJ1-2 - TRBV3-1/TRBV3-2 TRBD1 TGTGCCAGCAGCCAGCAGGGGGCCGGTGGCTACACCTTC CASSQQGAGGYTF
TRBJ1-2 - TRBV6-4 - TGTGCCAGCAGTGACCATCAGGACAGCACCTATGGCTACACCTTC CASSDHQDSTYGYTF
TRBJ2-1 once TRBV19 - TGTGCCAGTAGTATAGTAAGCGCTGAGCAGTTCTTC CASSIVSAEQFF
TRBJ1-2 - TRBV19 TRBD1 TGTGCCAGTAGCAGCGGACAGGGATCGGCGAGGCGGGGCTACACCTTC CASSSGQGSARRGYTF
TRBJ2-1 - TRBV11-3 - TGTGCCAGCAGCAAGGGGAACGGTGAGCAGTTCTTC CASSKGNGEQFF
TRBJ1-1 - TRBV14 TRBD1 TGTGCCAGCAGCCAAGATGTGGGTTGGACAGGGGGCCGTAAAGGGGCCGCTGAAGCTTTCTTT CASSQDVGWTGGRKGAAEAFF
TRBJ1-1 - TRBV19 TRBD1 TGTGCCAGTAGTATAGCTCGCAAAACAGGGGGAAATACTGAAGCTTTCTTT CASSIARKTGGNTEAFF
TRBJ2-7 - TRBV30 TRBD1 TGTGCCTGGAAGGCCGGGACAGGGCACTACGAGCAGTACTTC CAWKAGTGHYEQYF
TRBJ2-1 - TRBV7-3 TRBD2 TGTGCCAGCAGCTTATTGGTGTCTAGCGGGAGTCCCAATGAGCAGTTCTTC CASSLLVSSGSPNEQFF
TRBJ1-2 - TRBV5-1 TRBD1 TGCGCCAGCAGCCCAAGACAGGGCGCCTATGGCTACACCTTC CASSPRQGAYGYTF
TRBJ2-4 - TRBV5-6 TRBD1 TGTGCCAGCAGCTTGGTACCCGGACAGGGGATCGCCAAAAACATTCAGTACTTC CASSLVPGQGIAKNIQYF
TRBJ2-7 - TRBV7-9 TRBD2 TGTGCCAGCAGCTTACTAGCGGAGGACTACGAGCAGTACTTC CASSLLAEDYEQYF
TRBJ2-1 - TRBV28 TRBD2 TGTGCCAGCAGTTCATCCGGGACTAGAGGCAATGAGCAGTTCTTC CASSSSGTRGNEQFF
TRBJ2-3 - TRBV2 - TGTGCCAGCATTCTGCAGGAATCAGATACGCAGTATTTT CASILQESDTQYF
TRBJ2-7 - TRBV9 TRBD2 TGTGCCAGCAGCGTACGACCTAGCGGGAGAGACGAGCAGTACTTC CASSVRPSGRDEQYF
TRBJ2-1 - TRBV27 - TGTGCCAGCAGTTATTTGTCGGAGCAGTTCTTC CASSYLSEQFF
TRBJ1-5 - TRBV19 TRBD1 TGTGCCAGTAGTGCCAACCGGGACAGGGGGCGTCAGCCCCAGCATTTT CASSANRDRGRQPQHF
TRBJ2-2 - TRBV19 TRBD2 TGTGCCAGTAGTATAGCAGAGACTAGCGGAATCGGGGAGCTGTTTTTT CASSIAETSGIGELFF
TRBJ2-7 - TRBV4-1 - TGCGCCAGCAGCCAAGCACTAGACTACGAGCAGTACTTC CASSQALDYEQYF
TRBJ2-3 - TRBV18 TRBD1 TGTGCCAGCTCACCCAGGGGGAGCACAGATACGCAGTATTTT CASSPRGSTDTQYF
TRBJ1-2 - TRBV10-2 - TGCGCCAGCAGTTCCAGGGCGGTTGGTGGCTACACCTTC CASSSRAVGGYTF
TRBJ2-5 once TRBV5-1 - TGCGCCAGCAGCGGGCAGGCGCAAGAGACCCAGTACTTC CASSGQAQETQYF
TRBJ1-4 - TRBV5-1 TRBD1 TGCGCCAGCAGCTCCGGGACAGACTCAACTAATGAAAAACTGTTTTTT CASSSGTDSTNEKLFF
TRBJ2-7 - TRBV27 TRBD1 TGTGCCAGCAGTTTTACGGGACAGCCGACCTACGAGCAGTACTTC CASSFTGQPTYEQYF
TRBJ2-1 - TRBV2 TRBD1 TGTGCCAGCACCAACAGGGGGTCGACCGGTGAGCAGTTCTTC CASTNRGSTGEQFF
TRBJ1-6 - TRBV6-1 - TGTGCCAGCAGTGAAGCGGGGGGGATGTATCGCTCCTATAATTCACCCCTCCACTTT CASSEAGGMYRSYNSPLHF
TRBJ1-2 - TRBV2 - TGTGCCAGCAGCGCAGGGACTACTAACTATGGCTACACCTTC CASSAGTTNYGYTF
TRBJ2-7 few TRBV18 - TGTGCCAGCTCATCTTGGGCAGCAGTCAGTTCCTACGAGCAGTACTTC CASSSWAAVSSYEQYF
TRBJ2-6 few TRBV27 TRBD1 TGTGCCAGCAGTTTGTTAGGACAGGGGGCTCCTGGGGCCAACGTCCTGACTTTC CASSLLGQGAPGANVLTF
TRBJ1-1 - TRBV19 - TGTGCCAGTACCCCAAAAGGACAAGTGAACACTGAAGCTTTCTTT CASTPKGQVNTEAFF
TRBJ1-4 - TRBV27 TRBD1 TGTGCCAGCAGTTTATTCACAGGGGCTAATGAAAAACTGTTTTTT CASSLFTGANEKLFF
TRBJ2-3 - TRBV27 TRBD2 TGTGCCAGCAGAGGGACTAGCGGAGATACGCAGTATTTT CASRGTSGDTQYF
TRBJ2-7 - TRBV19 - TGTGCCAGTACGAAAGGGGGACGAACCTACGAGCAGTACTTC CASTKGGRTYEQYF
TRBJ2-5 - TRBV7-2 - TGTGCCAGCAGCTTATTCGCCGGGGGTGAAGAGACCCAGTACTTC CASSLFAGGEETQYF
TRBJ2-1 once TRBV5-6 - TGTGCCAGCAGCTTGGCCCAGGGTGAGCAGTTCTTC CASSLAQGEQFF
TRBJ2-5 - TRBV5-1 - TGCGCCAGCAGCGGGGAAGGGGCGATACAAGAGACCCAGTACTTC CASSGEGAIQETQYF
TRBJ1-6 - TRBV5-4 TRBD1 TGTGCCAGCAGCTTGGACAGGGGTAATTCACCCCTCCACTTT CASSLDRGNSPLHF
TRBJ2-1 - TRBV4-3 - TGCGCCAGCAGCCAAGATCTAGCGAGCTCCTACAATGAGCAGTTCTTC CASSQDLASSYNEQFF
TRBJ2-7 - TRBV27 - TGTGCCAGCAGTTCCGGGGGGCTGGTATACGAGCAGTACTTC CASSSGGLVYEQYF
TRBJ2-1 - TRBV24-1 - TGTGCCACCAGTGGCTTTCAGGGAAACTCCTACAATGAGCAGTTCTTC CATSGFQGNSYNEQFF
TRBJ2-7 - TRBV18 - TGTGCCAGCTCACCTTACACAGCACAAAACGGCGAGCAGTACTTC CASSPYTAQNGEQYF
TRBJ2-5 few TRBV19 TRBD1 TGTGCCAGTAGCTACACAGGGGAAGGATACCAAGAGACCCAGTACTTC CASSYTGEGYQETQYF